This entry features one TCR beta chain sequence. The antigen remains undetermined. These data are taken from a study of beta chain features in type 1 diabetes. This CDR3 has 14 residues. Per the germline V gene, CDR1 is KGHSH and CDR2 is LQKENI. V was trimmed by 2 bases and J by 3 bases, leaving 8 bases between them. Sequenced material consisted of expressed TCRB transcripts (all of the isolated RNA was reverse transcribed). TCRdb's copy holds only in-frame clones and misses some; the assay was immunoSEQ multiplex PCR. The table includes hundreds of thousands of clones, over 12% detected once. Notes on the study in general: All four CD4+ subsets of Type 1 diabetes patients contained TCRB CDR3s that were moderately but significantly shorter.

The chain carries TRBV18 and TRBJ2-1; no firm D call. The sample taken for sequencing was naive CD4+ T cells from blood. The sequence was collected from a man younger than 35 with type 1 diabetes. The CDR3 DNA reads as TGTGCCAGCTCACCAAATGCAGTCTACAATGAGCAGTTCTTC. This sequence encodes CASSPNAVYNEQFF.